This T cell receptor beta chain originates from a study of T cells in Graves' hyperthyroidism and ophthalmopathy. Germline CDR1 is MGHDK and CDR2 is SYGVNS. The CDR3 sequence is 14 residues long. V was clipped by 6 bases and J by 11 bases, with 22 bases between them. What was amplified from RNA transcripts were TCR beta CDR3 regions. HTBI primers were employed in a first-round RT-PCR of the TCR CDR3. Using its own MiXCR run on the multiplex PCR reads, TCRdb lists one record per CDR3 protein. The sample has fewer than 750,000 distinct CDR3 sequences; about half are singletons. Over 18 months, lack of ophthalmopathy progression marked Graves' hyperthyroidism as stable. Newly diagnosed patients aged 18 to 65 had hyperthyroidism of under 2 months' duration. Overall study findings and caveats: Ophthalmopathy prediction by the model preceded onset by a median approximately six months.

Details on this clonotype: Its antigen is not identified.

The rearrangement uses TRBV25-1 and TRBJ2-5; D might be TRBD2 (5 bases). This TCR came from a woman under 30 with Graves' hyperthyroidism. The sample taken for sequencing was peripheral blood or thyroid tissue (not recorded which). CDR3 region: CASRKSAGTDTQYF. For the CDR3, the DNA is TGTGCCAGCAGGAAGTCGGCGGGCACAGATACGCAGTACTTC. The full variable domain, its missing parts supplied by reference TRBV25-1 and TRBJ2-5, is EADIYQTPRYLVIGTGKKITLECSQTMGHDKMYWYQQDPGMELHLIHYSYGVNSTEKGDLSSESTVSRIRTEHFPLTLESARPSHTSQYLCASRKSAGTDTQYFGPGTRLLVL.